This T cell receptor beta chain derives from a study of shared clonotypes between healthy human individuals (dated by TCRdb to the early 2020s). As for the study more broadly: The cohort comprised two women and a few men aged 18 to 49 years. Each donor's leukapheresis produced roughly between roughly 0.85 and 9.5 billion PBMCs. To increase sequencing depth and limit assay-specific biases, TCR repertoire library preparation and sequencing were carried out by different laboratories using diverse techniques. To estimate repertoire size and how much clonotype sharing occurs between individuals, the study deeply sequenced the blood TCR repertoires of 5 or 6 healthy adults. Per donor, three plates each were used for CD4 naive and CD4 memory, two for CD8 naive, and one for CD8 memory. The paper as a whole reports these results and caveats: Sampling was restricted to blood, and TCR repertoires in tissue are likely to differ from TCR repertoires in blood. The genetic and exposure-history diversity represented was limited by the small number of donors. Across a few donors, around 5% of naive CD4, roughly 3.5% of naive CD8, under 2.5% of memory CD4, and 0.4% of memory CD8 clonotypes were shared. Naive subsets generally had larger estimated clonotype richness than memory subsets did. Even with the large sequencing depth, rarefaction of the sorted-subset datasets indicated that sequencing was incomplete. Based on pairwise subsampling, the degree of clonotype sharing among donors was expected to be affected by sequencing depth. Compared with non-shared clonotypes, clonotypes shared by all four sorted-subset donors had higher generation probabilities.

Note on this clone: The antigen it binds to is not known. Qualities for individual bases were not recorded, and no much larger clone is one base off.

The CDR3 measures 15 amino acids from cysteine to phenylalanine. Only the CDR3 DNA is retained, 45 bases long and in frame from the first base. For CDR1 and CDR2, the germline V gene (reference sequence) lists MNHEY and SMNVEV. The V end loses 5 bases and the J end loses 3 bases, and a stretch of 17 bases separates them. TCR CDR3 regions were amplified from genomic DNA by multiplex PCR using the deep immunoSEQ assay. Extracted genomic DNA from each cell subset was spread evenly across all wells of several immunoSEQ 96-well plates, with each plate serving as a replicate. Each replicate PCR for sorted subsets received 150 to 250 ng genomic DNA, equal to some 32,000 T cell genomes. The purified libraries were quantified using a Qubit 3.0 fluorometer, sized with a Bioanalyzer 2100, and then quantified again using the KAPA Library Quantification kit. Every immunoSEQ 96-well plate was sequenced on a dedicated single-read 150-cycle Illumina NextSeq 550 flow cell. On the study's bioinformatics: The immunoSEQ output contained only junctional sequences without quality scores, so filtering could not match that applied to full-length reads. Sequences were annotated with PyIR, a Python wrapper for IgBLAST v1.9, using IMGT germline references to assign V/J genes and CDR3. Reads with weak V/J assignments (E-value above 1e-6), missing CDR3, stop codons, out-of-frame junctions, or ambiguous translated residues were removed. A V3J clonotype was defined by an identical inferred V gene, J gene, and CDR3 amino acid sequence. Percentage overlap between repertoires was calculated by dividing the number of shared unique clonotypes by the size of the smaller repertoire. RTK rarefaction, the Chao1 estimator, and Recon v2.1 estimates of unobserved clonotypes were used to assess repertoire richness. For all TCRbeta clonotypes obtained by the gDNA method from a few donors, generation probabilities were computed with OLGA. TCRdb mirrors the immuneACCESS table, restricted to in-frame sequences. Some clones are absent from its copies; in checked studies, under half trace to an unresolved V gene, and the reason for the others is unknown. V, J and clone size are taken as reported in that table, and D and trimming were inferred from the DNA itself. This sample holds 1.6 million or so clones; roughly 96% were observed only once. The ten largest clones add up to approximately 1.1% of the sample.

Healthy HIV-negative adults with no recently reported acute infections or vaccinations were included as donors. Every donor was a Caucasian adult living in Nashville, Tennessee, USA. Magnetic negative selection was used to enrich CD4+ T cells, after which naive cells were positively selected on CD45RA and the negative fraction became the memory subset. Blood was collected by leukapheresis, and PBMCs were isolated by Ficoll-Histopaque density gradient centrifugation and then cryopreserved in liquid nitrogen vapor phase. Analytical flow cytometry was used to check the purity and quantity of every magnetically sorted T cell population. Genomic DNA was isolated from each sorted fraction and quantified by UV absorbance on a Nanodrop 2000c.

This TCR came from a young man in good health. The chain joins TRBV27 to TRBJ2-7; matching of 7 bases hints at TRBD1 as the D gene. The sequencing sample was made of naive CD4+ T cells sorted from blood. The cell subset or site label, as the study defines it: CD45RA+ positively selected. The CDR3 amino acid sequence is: CASSPETGRFYEQYF. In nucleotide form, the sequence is TGTGCCAGCAGTCCAGAGACAGGGAGGTTCTACGAGCAGTACTTC.